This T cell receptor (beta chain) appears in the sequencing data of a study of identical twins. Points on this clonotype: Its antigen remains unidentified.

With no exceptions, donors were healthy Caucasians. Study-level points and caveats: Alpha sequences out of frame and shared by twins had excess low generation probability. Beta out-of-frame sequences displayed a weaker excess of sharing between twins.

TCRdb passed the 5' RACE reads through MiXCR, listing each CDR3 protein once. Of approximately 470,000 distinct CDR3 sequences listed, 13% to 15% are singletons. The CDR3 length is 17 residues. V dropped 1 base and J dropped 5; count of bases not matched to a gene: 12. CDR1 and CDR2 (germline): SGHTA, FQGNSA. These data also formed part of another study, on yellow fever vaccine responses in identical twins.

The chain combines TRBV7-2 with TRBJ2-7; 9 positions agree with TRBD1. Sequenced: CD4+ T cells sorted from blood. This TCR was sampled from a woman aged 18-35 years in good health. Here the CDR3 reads CASSLVNSGTGQHEQYF. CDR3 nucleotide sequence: TGTGCCAGCAGCTTAGTCAATTCCGGGACAGGGCAGCACGAGCAGTACTTC.